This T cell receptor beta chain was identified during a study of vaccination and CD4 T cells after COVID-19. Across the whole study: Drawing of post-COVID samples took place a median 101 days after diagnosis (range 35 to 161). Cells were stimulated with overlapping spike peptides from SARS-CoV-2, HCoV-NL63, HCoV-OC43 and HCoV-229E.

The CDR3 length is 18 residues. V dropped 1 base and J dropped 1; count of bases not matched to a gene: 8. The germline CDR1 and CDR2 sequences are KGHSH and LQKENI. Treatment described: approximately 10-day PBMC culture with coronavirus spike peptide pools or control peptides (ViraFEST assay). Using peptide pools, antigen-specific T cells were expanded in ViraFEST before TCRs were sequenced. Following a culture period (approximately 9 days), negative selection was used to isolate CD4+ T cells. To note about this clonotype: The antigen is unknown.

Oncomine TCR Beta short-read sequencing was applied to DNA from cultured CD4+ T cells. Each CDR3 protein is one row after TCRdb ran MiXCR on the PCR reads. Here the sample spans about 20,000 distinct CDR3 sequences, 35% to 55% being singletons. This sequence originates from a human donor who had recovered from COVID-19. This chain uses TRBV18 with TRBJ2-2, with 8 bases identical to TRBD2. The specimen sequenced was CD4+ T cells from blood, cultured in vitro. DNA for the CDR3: TGTGCCAGCTCACCACTGTCGAGCGGGGGAGAGAACACCGGGGAGCTGTTTTTT. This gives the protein CASSPLSSGGENTGELFF. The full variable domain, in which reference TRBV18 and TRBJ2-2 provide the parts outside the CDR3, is NAGVMQNPRHLVRRRGQEARLRCSPMKGHSHVYWYRQLPEEGLKFMVYLQKENIIDESGMPKERFSAEFPKEGPSILRIQQVVRGDSAAYFCASSPLSSGGENTGELFFGEGSRLTVL.